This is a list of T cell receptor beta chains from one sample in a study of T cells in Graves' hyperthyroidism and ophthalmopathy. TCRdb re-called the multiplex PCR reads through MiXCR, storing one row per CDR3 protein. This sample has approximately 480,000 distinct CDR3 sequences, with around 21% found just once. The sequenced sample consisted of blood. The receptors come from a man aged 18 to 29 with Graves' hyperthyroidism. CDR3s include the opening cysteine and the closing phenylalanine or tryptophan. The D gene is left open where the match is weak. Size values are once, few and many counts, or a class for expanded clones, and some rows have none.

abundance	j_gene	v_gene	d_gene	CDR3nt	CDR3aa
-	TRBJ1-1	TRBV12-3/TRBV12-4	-	TGTGCCAGCACCTATATAACGAACACTGAAGCTTTCTTT	CASTYITNTEAFF
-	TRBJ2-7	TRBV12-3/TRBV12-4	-	TGTGCCAGCAGTCGGGACACCCTAAAGGACGAGCAGTACTTC	CASSRDTLKDEQYF
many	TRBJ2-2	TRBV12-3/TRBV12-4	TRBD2	TGTGCCAGCAGTCCTACTAGCGGGGGAGGCACCGGGGAGCTGTTTTTT	CASSPTSGGGTGELFF
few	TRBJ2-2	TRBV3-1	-	TGTGCCAGCAGCCAAGATTTCGGGGTCGGCAGGGCCAACACCGGGGAGCTGTTTTTT	CASSQDFGVGRANTGELFF
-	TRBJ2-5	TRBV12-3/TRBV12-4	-	TGTGCCAGCACCCAGGTCGGCGGGGAGACCCAGTACTTC	CASTQVGGETQYF
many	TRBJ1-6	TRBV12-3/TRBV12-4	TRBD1	TGTGCCAGCATGACAGGGACGGCCTATAATTCACCCCTCCACTTT	CASMTGTAYNSPLHF
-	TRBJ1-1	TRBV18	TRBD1	TGTGCCAGCTCACCTTTTACCGGGACAGGGATGAACACTGAAGCTTTCTTT	CASSPFTGTGMNTEAFF
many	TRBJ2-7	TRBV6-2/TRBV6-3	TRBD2	TGTGCCAGCAGTCTGACTAGCTACGAGCGGTACTTC	CASSLTSYERYF
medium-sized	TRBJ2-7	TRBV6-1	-	TGTGCCAGCAGTGAAGACACCGAGCAGTACTTC	CASSEDTEQYF
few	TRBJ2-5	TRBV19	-	TGTGCCAGTAGAAGTCCCGGGAGAACGGAGACCCAGTACTTC	CASRSPGRTETQYF
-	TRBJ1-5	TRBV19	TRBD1	TGTGCCAGTAGTATGACAGGGCGGCGCAATCAGCCCCAGCATTTT	CASSMTGRRNQPQHF
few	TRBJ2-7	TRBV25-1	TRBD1	TGTGCCAGCAGTGAGTCCGGGACAGGGATCTACGAGCAGTACTTC	CASSESGTGIYEQYF
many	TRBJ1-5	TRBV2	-	TGTGCCAGCAGTGAAGCGTTTTATCGGGGGAAAGGCAATCAGCCCCAGCATTTT	CASSEAFYRGKGNQPQHF
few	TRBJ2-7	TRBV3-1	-	TGTGCCAGCAGCCCACTACCTTCAGCGGAGCAGTACTTC	CASSPLPSAEQYF
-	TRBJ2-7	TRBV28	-	TGTGCCAGCGTCAGTGGCAGCTCCTACGAGCAGTACTTC	CASVSGSSYEQYF
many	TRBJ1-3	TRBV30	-	TGTGCCTGGAGTTTGTTGTCCGGAAACACCATATATTTT	CAWSLLSGNTIYF
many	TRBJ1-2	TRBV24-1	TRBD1	TGTGCCACCAGTGAAGGGACAGGAGGTGGCTACACCTTC	CATSEGTGGGYTF
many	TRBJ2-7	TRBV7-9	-	TGTGCCAGCAGTCACGACAGAGCCTACGAGCAGTACTTC	CASSHDRAYEQYF
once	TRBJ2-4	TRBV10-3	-	TGTGCCATCAGTGAGAGGACTAACTGGGTCAAAAACATTCAGTACTTC	CAISERTNWVKNIQYF
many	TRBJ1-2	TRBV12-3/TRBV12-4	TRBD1	TGTGCCAGCAGAGCGACAGGGGTTTCCCTACATGGCTACACCTTC	CASRATGVSLHGYTF
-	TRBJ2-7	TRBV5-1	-	TGCGCCAGCAGCTCGGAGGATGTCGAGCAGTACTTC	CASSSEDVEQYF
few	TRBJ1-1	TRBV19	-	TGTGCCAGTAGTATAGTGGGGGCGTTGGTGACTGAAGCTTTCTTT	CASSIVGALVTEAFF
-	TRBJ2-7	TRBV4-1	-	TGCGCCAGCAGCCAAGATAAGCGGGACAGGTTCACCTACGAGCAGTACTTC	CASSQDKRDRFTYEQYF
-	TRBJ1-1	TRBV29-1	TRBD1	TGCAGCGTGCGACAGGGGGCAGGGGACACTGAAGCTTTCTTT	CSVRQGAGDTEAFF
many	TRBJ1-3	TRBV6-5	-	TGTGCCAGCAGTCTCACAGGGAACTCTGGAAACACCATATATTTT	CASSLTGNSGNTIYF
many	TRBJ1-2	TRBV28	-	TGTGCCAGCATCTCGCTAGGGGTGAAGGTTCGAGGTGGCTACACCTTC	CASISLGVKVRGGYTF
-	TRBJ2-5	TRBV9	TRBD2	TGTGCCAGCAGCCCCGGGGGGGGCATCCAAGAGACCCAGTACTTC	CASSPGGGIQETQYF
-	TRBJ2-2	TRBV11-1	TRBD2	TGTGCCAGCAGCTTAGAACTAGCGGGTGCTTCGAACACCGGGGAGCTGTTTTTT	CASSLELAGASNTGELFF